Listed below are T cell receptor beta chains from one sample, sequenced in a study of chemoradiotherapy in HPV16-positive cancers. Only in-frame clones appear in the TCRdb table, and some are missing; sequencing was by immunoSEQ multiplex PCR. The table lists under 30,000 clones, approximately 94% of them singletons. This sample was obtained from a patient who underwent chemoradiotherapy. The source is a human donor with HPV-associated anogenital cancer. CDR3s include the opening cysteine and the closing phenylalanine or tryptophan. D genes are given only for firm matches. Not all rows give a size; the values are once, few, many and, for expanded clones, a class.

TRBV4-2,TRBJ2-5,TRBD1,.,CASSQAGTGRQETQYF,TGTGCCAGCAGCCAAGCCGGGACAGGGAGACAAGAGACCCAGTACTTC
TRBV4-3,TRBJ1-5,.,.,CASSQDLGDQPQHF,TGCGCCAGCAGCCAAGATTTGGGGGATCAGCCCCAGCATTTT
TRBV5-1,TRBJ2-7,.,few,CASSLVAGSSYEQYF,TGCGCCAGCAGCTTGGTCGCAGGGAGCTCCTACGAGCAGTACTTC
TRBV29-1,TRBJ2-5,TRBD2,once,CSVGTSGVNQETQYF,TGCAGCGTCGGGACTAGCGGGGTGAACCAAGAGACCCAGTACTTC
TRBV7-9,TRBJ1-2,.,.,CASRNGSDYGYTF,TGTGCCAGCAGAAACGGAAGCGACTATGGCTACACCTTC
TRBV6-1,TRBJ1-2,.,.,CASSEWYQGNYGYTF,TGTGCCAGCAGTGAATGGTATCAGGGGAACTATGGCTACACCTTC
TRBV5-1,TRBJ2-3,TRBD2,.,CASYIAGGSTDTQYF,TGCGCCAGCTATATAGCGGGGGGTAGCACAGATACGCAGTATTTT
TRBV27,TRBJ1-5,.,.,CASSLLGSSNQPQHF,TGTGCCAGCAGTTTACTTGGCTCTAGCAATCAGCCCCAGCATTTT
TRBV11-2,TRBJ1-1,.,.,CASSLGARNTEAFF,TGTGCCAGCAGCTTAGGGGCCAGGAACACTGAAGCTTTCTTT
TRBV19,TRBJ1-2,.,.,CASSTDLQGFRYGYTF,TGTGCCAGTAGTACAGACCTCCAGGGTTTTCGCTATGGCTACACCTTC
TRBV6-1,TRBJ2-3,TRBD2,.,CASSELAGATDTQYF,TGTGCCAGCAGTGAACTAGCGGGGGCCACAGATACGCAGTATTTT
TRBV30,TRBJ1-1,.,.,CAWSRGETEAFF,TGTGCCTGGAGTAGAGGTGAGACTGAAGCTTTCTTT
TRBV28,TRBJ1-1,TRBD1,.,CASGGDRGLITEAFF,TGTGCCAGCGGGGGGGACAGGGGGCTAATAACTGAAGCTTTCTTT
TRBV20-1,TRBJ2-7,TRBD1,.,CSAPRTGEQYF,TGCAGTGCCCCGAGGACAGGCGAGCAGTACTTC
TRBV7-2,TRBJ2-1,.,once,CASSLGAFNNEQFF,TGTGCCAGCAGCTTAGGGGCTTTTAACAATGAGCAGTTCTTC
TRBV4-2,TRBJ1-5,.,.,CASSPDHQRNQPQHF,TGTGCCAGCAGCCCCGATCATCAGCGCAATCAGCCCCAGCATTTT
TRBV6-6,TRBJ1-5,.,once,CASSFGQNNQPQHF,TGTGCCAGCAGTTTCGGACAGAACAATCAGCCCCAGCATTTT
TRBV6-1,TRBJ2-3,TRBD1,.,CASRDRGPDTQYF,TGTGCCAGCAGGGACAGGGGGCCTGATACGCAGTATTTT
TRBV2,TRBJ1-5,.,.,CASRDYGTSNQPQHF,TGTGCCAGCAGAGACTACGGGACAAGCAATCAGCCCCAGCATTTT
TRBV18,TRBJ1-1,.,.,CASSPGRILNTEAFF,TGTGCCAGCTCACCAGGACGCATCCTGAACACTGAAGCTTTCTTT
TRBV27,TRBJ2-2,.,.,CASSLSGPGTGELFF,TGTGCCAGCAGTTTATCGGGACCGGGAACCGGGGAGCTGTTTTTT
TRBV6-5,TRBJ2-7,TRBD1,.,CASSYGPGQVSYEQYF,TGTGCCAGCAGTTACGGTCCGGGACAGGTCTCCTACGAGCAGTACTTC
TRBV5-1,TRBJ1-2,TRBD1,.,CASSPVEAGGWGYGYTF,TGCGCCAGCAGCCCCGTTGAGGCAGGGGGCTGGGGCTATGGCTACACCTTC
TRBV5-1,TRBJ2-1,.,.,CASSLLGSLYNEQFF,TGCGCCAGCAGCCTCCTAGGCAGTCTTTACAATGAGCAGTTCTTC
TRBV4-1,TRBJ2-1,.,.,CASSQPNRGGDEQFF,TGCGCCAGCAGCCAACCCAACAGGGGAGGCGATGAGCAGTTCTTC
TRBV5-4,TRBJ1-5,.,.,CASSAGGDQPQHF,TGTGCCAGCAGCGCCGGGGGGGATCAGCCCCAGCATTTT
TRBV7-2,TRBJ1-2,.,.,CASSLRVGTTDGYGYTF,TGTGCCAGCAGCTTAAGGGTGGGGACGACTGATGGCTATGGCTACACCTTC
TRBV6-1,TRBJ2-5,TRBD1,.,CASSAGQGARMQTQYF,TGTGCCAGCAGTGCGGGACAGGGGGCGAGGATGCAGACCCAGTACTTC